These 26 T cell receptor beta chains were sequenced from one sample in a study of PD-L1 blockade in urothelial cancer. Generated by immunoSEQ multiplex PCR, the TCRdb table keeps only in-frame clones and is missing some. The table includes roughly 87,000 clones, roughly 87% detected once. The sample in question was PBMCs, obtained around atezolizumab (anti-PD-L1) treatment. The receptor set was obtained from a woman aged 70-85 years with urothelial cancer.

J is TRBJ1-1 and V is TRBV6-1; D may be TRBD1 (5 bases). The germline V and J ends were trimmed by 6 bases and 5 bases, with 16 bases remaining between them. Germline V gives CDR1 MNHNS, CDR2 SASEGT. The CDR3 is 14 residues long. The CDR3: CASSISTQGTEAFF. DNA for the CDR3: TGTGCCAGCAGCATCTCTACCCAGGGAACTGAAGCTTTCTTT.

The chain has TRBV19 and TRBJ1-5; no firm D call. Trimming left V 2 bases short and J 4 bases short, with 15 bases between. The germline gives CDR1 LNHDA, CDR2 SQIVND (reference sequence). The CDR3 length is 16 residues. CDR3 amino acids: CASSILNTLRNQPQHF. CDR3 bases: TGTGCCAGTAGTATATTAAACACCCTGCGGAATCAGCCCCAGCATTTT. Complete variable domain (other parts from reference TRBV19 and TRBJ1-5): DGGITQSPKYLFRKEGQNVTLSCEQNLNHDAMYWYRQDPGQGLRLIYYSQIVNDFQKGDIAEGYSVSREKKESFPLTVTSAQKNPTAFYLCASSILNTLRNQPQHFGDGTRLSIL.

This rearrangement joins TRBV7-2 to TRBJ1-2, with 7 positions matching TRBD1. The CDR3 contains 15 residues. V shed 5 bases, J shed 4 bases, and the junction held 10 bases outside the gene matches. Germline CDR1 SGHTA, CDR2 FQGNSA. The CDR3 sequence: CASSPIPGQLYGYTF. The CDR3 region has the DNA TGTGCCAGCAGCCCGATACCGGGACAGCTCTATGGCTACACCTTC.

The chain carries TRBV5-1 and TRBJ1-1, with D unresolved. Per the germline V gene, CDR1 is SGHRS and CDR2 is YFSETQ. This CDR3 has 14 amino acids. V was shortened by 0 bases and J by 4 bases, with 10 bases between the two germline ends. In nucleotides, the CDR3 is TGCGCCAGCAGCTTGGGAAGTACGGGCACTGAAGCTTTCTTT. Translation: CASSLGSTGTEAFF.

V and J are TRBV5-1 and TRBJ2-1; no clear D. The germline V and J ends were trimmed by 0 bases and 2 bases, with 18 bases remaining between them. Germline-derived CDR1 and CDR2 are SGHRS and YFSETQ. The CDR3 has 18 amino acids. CDR3 amino acids: CASSLGGREVGPYNEQFF. Written as DNA, the CDR3 is TGCGCCAGCAGCTTGGGCGGCCGTGAAGTGGGTCCCTACAATGAGCAGTTCTTC.

V is TRBV30 and J is TRBJ1-2; possibly TRBD1 for D (5 bases). The CDR3 runs 13 residues. CDR1 and CDR2 from the germline V gene are GTSNPN and SVGIG (reference sequence). Trimming cost V 3 bases and J 4 bases, with 12 bases left between them. The CDR3 spells CAWSRALTYGYTF. In DNA form, the CDR3 reads TGTGCCTGGAGCAGGGCCCTTACCTATGGCTACACCTTC.

The rearrangement links TRBV5-4 to TRBJ2-3; TRBD2 might be the D (5 bases). This CDR3 comprises 14 residues. V was trimmed by 0 bases and J by 4 bases, leaving 9 bases between them. Germline values: CDR1 SGHNT, CDR2 YYREEE (reference sequence). CDR3 sequence reads: CASSLVSAADTQYF. CDR3 sequence (DNA): TGTGCCAGCAGCTTGGTTAGCGCGGCAGATACGCAGTATTTT.

The rearrangement uses TRBV9 and TRBJ1-2; TRBD1 aligns across 7 bases. The CDR3 length is 14 residues. V shed 3 bases, J shed 5 bases, and the junction held 7 bases outside the gene matches. CDR1 is SGDLS and CDR2 is YYNGEE in the germline V gene. The CDR3 sequence: CASSETGSEYGYTF. DNA of the CDR3: TGTGCCAGCAGCGAGACAGGGTCGGAGTATGGCTACACCTTC.

The CDR3 here is CAISDQGTGETQYF. The DNA of the CDR3 is TGTGCCATCAGTGACCAGGGGACAGGGGAGACCCAGTACTTC. The V gene is TRBV10-3, the J gene TRBJ2-5; TRBD1 matches 9 bases. CDR3 length: 14 residues. Germline lookup yields CDR1 ENHRY and CDR2 SYGVKD. V was pared by 3 bases and J by 5 bases, with 4 bases of the junction left unmatched.

This sequence joins TRBV4-2 and TRBJ2-1, with 7 bases lining up with TRBD2. This CDR3 has 15 amino acids. CDR1 is LGHNA and CDR2 is YNFKEQ in the germline V gene. Unmatched junction bases numbered 8, after V lost 2 bases and J lost 7 bases. CDR3 protein: CASSQPGLGGNEQFF. The DNA for the CDR3 is TGTGCCAGCAGCCAACCCGGACTAGGTGGTAATGAGCAGTTCTTC.

The chain is built from TRBV4-1 and TRBJ1-2, with 9 nucleotides matching TRBD1. J was trimmed by 7 bases and V by 3 bases; bases with no gene match: 12. The CDR3 runs 16 residues. Germline CDR1 MGHRA, CDR2 YSYEKL. Written as DNA, the CDR3 is TGCGCCAGCAGCCAGAACTCTCCCGGGACAGGGAGTGGCTACACCTTC. Its protein is CASSQNSPGTGSGYTF.

The gene calls are TRBV11-2 and TRBJ2-5; the D gene is possibly TRBD2 (5 bases). This CDR3 comprises 16 residues. The germline V gene encodes CDR1 SGHAT and CDR2 FQNNGV. Trimming shortened V by 2 bases and J by 5 bases, and 18 bases separated the two germline ends. DNA of the CDR3: TGTGCCAGCAGCTTAAAGCGAGGGCTTGTCTTTGAGACCCAGTACTTC. This codes for CASSLKRGLVFETQYF.

Only a few counts were recorded for this clone. The chain joins TRBV6-5 to TRBJ1-1; a possible D gene is TRBD1 (5 bases). The CDR3 is made up of 15 amino acids. Germline lookup yields CDR1 MNHEY and CDR2 SVGAGI. Trimming took 0 bases from V and 5 from J, leaving 13 bases between them. The CDR3 loop reads CASSYSSNGGTEAFF. The CDR3 region has the DNA TGTGCCAGCAGTTACTCATCTAACGGGGGGACTGAAGCTTTCTTT.

The J gene is TRBJ2-1, the V gene TRBV9, with D possibly TRBD1 on 6 matching bases. V lost 4 bases and J lost 8, with 16 bases in between. Germline CDR1 and CDR2: SGDLS and YYNGEE. The CDR3 extends over 14 amino acids. DNA of the CDR3: TGTGCCAGCAGCTCCCTAGGGGGAGTGGATGAGCAGTTCTTC. Amino acid sequence: CASSSLGGVDEQFF.

This chain connects TRBV5-4 to TRBJ1-2, with D perhaps matching TRBD1 (6 bases). This CDR3 contains 14 residues. Germline V gives CDR1 SGHNT, CDR2 YYREEE (reference sequence). V was pared by 4 bases and J by 6 bases, with 16 bases between. The chain's CDR3 is CASSHPSDSDGYTF. Here the CDR3 DNA reads TGTGCCAGCAGCCACCCATCGGACAGCGATGGCTACACCTTC.

This chain connects TRBV7-9 to TRBJ1-1; maybe TRBD1 (5 bases). In germline, CDR1 is SEHNR, CDR2 FQNEAQ (reference sequence). This CDR3 region has 16 residues. The V end lost 1 base, the J end lost 4 bases, and 16 bases lay between the germline ends. The CDR3 protein is CASSLGVVGGGTEAFF. CDR3 coding DNA: TGTGCCAGCAGCTTAGGGGTTGTTGGGGGGGGCACTGAAGCTTTCTTT.

This clone was counted once. The chain recombines TRBV5-1 with TRBJ2-2, with 7 positions matching TRBD1. Per germline, CDR1 SGHRS and CDR2 YFSETQ. This CDR3 has 16 amino acids. V gave up 4 bases and J gave up 3 bases; unmatched junction bases: 9. Here the CDR3 reads CASSRDGQDYTGELFF. The CDR3, as DNA: TGCGCCAGCAGCCGGGACGGACAGGATTACACCGGGGAGCTGTTTTTT.

The chain is built from TRBV7-9 and TRBJ1-1; D ambiguous. CDR1 and CDR2 from the germline V gene are SEHNR and FQNEAQ (reference sequence). V was pared by 1 base and J by 5 bases, with 8 bases between. The CDR3 is made up of 13 amino acids. In DNA, the CDR3 is TGTGCCAGCAGCTTAGTCGTGGAGACTGAAGCTTTCTTT. Its protein is CASSLVVETEAFF.

The chain carries TRBV7-8 and TRBJ2-7; D unclear. Trimming stripped 4 bases from V and 7 bases from J, with 17 bases between. The V gene's germline CDR1 is SGHVS and CDR2 FQNEAQ. The CDR3 has 14 residues. CDR3: CASSSLIPPEEQYF. The CDR3 DNA reads as TGTGCCAGCAGCTCCCTCATCCCACCCGAGGAGCAGTACTTC.

In its sample, this clone was seen once. The chain links TRBV28 to TRBJ2-1; D is unclear. Trimming stripped 2 bases from V and 0 bases from J, with 8 bases between. Germline CDR1 is MDHEN and CDR2 is SYDVKM. CDR3 length: 15 amino acids. As DNA, the CDR3 is TGTGCCAGCAGTTTAGCGCAAAGCTCCTACAATGAGCAGTTCTTC. Protein sequence: CASSLAQSSYNEQFF.

This rearrangement joins TRBV7-8 to TRBJ2-7, with a weak D call TRBD1 (6 bases). The CDR3 runs 13 residues. Trimming pared 3 bases from V and 3 bases from J, leaving 9 bases between. The germline V gene has CDR1 SGHVS and CDR2 FQNEAQ. The CDR3 region is CASSLGAVYEQYF. The CDR3 DNA follows: TGTGCCAGCAGCTTGGGGGCTGTCTACGAGCAGTACTTC.

This clone was found a few times. The chain has TRBV5-1 and TRBJ1-1; D perhaps matches TRBD1 (5 bases). V was trimmed by 4 bases and J by 5 bases, leaving 15 bases between them. The germline V gene has CDR1 SGHRS and CDR2 YFSETQ. The CDR3 has 14 amino acids. CDR3 amino acids: CASSPGTRGTEAFF. The CDR3 nucleotides are TGCGCCAGCAGCCCGGGGACTAGAGGAACTGAAGCTTTCTTT.

The gene calls are TRBV18 and TRBJ2-2; possible D gene TRBD1, 6 bases. Trimming took 6 bases from V and 1 from J, leaving 15 bases between them. The CDR3 sequence is 16 residues long. Per germline, CDR1 KGHSH and CDR2 LQKENI. DNA of the CDR3: TGTGCCAGCTCCCGGCAGCCAGGGGTGAACACCGGGGAGCTGTTTTTT. Its protein is CASSRQPGVNTGELFF.

This chain joins TRBV11-2 and TRBJ2-7; 8 nucleotides align to TRBD2. CDR3 length: 16 residues. With 2 bases clipped from V and 4 bases from J, the junction kept 10 bases outside the gene matches. Germline V lookup: CDR1 SGHAT, CDR2 FQNNGV. The CDR3 region has the DNA TGTGCCAGCAGCTTATACCGAGCGGGAGCCACTTACGAGCAGTACTTC. Its protein product is CASSLYRAGATYEQYF.

The chain couples TRBV2 to TRBJ2-5; D might be TRBD1 (6 bases). The germline V gene encodes CDR1 SNHLY and CDR2 FYNNEI. CDR3 length: 14 residues. V was trimmed by 7 bases and J by 0 bases, leaving 12 bases between them. The CDR3 sequence: CASKRDRYQETQYF. The CDR3 bases are TGTGCCAGCAAACGAGACAGGTACCAAGAGACCCAGTACTTC.

CDR3 residues: CATNRGTSTDTQYF. The CDR3 bases are TGCGCCACCAACCGGGGGACTAGCACAGATACGCAGTATTTT. This chain connects TRBV5-1 to TRBJ2-3; D is perhaps TRBD2 (6 bases). The CDR3 contains 14 residues. V gave up 9 bases and J gave up 0 bases, with 14 bases separating them. Germline CDR1 reads SGHRS; CDR2 reads YFSETQ.